Each of the 30 T cell receptor beta chains below was sequenced from the same sample in a study of shared clonotypes between healthy human individuals. The table came from immunoSEQ multiplex PCR; TCRdb's copy has only in-frame clones and leaves some out. There are about 2.3 million clones in the sample; just under 95% occur only once, and more than 0.35% lies in the top ten. Specimen: naive CD4+ T cells from PBMCs. Documented subset: CD45RA+ positively selected. The receptor set was obtained from a man aged 18 to 29 in good health. Some clones in this sample may be carry-over from other donors' samples.

The J gene is TRBJ2-2, the V gene TRBV7-2, with 12 bases that match TRBD1. The V gene's germline CDR1 is SGHTA and CDR2 FQGNSA. Trimming at V came to 5 bases and at J to 3 bases, leaving 10 bases not matched to a gene. The CDR3 has 18 amino acids. The CDR3 spells CASSRRTGTGGDTGELFF. DNA for the CDR3: TGTGCCAGCAGCCGAAGAACCGGGACAGGGGGCGACACCGGGGAGCTGTTTTTT. The whole variable domain, remainder taken from reference TRBV7-2 and TRBJ2-2, is GAGVSQSPSNKVTEKGKDVELRCDPISGHTALYWYRQSLGQGLEFLIYFQGNSAPDKSGLPSDRFSAERTGGSVSTLTIQRTQQEDSAVYLCASSRRTGTGGDTGELFFGEGSRLTVL.

The chain combines TRBV30 with TRBJ1-6; no definite D call. V lost 7 bases and J 0 bases, leaving 10 bases between the germline ends. Germline V CDR1 and CDR2: GTSNPN, SVGIG (reference sequence). The CDR3 spans 14 residues. CDR3 amino acids: CAFQSSSYNSPLHF. The CDR3 DNA reads as TGTGCCTTCCAATCCAGCTCCTATAATTCACCCCTCCACTTT.

This sequence joins TRBV19 and TRBJ2-1; D may be TRBD2 (6 bases). Germline CDR1 and CDR2: LNHDA and SQIVND (reference sequence). The germline V and J ends were trimmed by 8 bases and 7 bases, with 18 bases remaining between them. The CDR3 is 14 residues long. CDR3 in DNA: TGTGCCAGTGGGACGGGGGACCGAAGGAATGAGCAGTTCTTC. Translating gives CASGTGDRRNEQFF.

This chain links TRBV15 with TRBJ2-1, with 8 positions matching TRBD2. The CDR3 totals 18 residues. Germline V gene sequence: CDR1 LNHNV, CDR2 YYDKDF (reference sequence). Unmatched junction bases numbered 8, after V lost 1 base and J lost 0 bases. As DNA, the CDR3 is TGTGCCACCAGCAGAGGGCTAGCGGGCCAGAGCTCCTACAATGAGCAGTTCTTC. The encoded protein is CATSRGLAGQSSYNEQFF. Drawing the rest from reference TRBV15 and TRBJ2-1, the complete variable domain is DAMVIQNPRYQVTQFGKPVTLSCSQTLNHNVMYWYQQKSSQAPKLLFHYYDKDFNNEADTPDNFQSRRPNTSFCFLDIRSPGLGDTAMYLCATSRGLAGQSSYNEQFFGPGTRLTVL.

The chain links TRBV27 to TRBJ2-1, with D perhaps matching TRBD1 or TRBD2 (5 bases each). V lost 6 bases to trimming and J lost 2 bases, with 14 bases between them. From germline, CDR1 is MNHEY and CDR2 SMNVEV (reference sequence). The CDR3 totals 15 residues. The CDR3 is CASRPRDLTYNEQFF. The CDR3 nucleotides read TGTGCCAGCAGGCCTAGGGACCTGACCTACAATGAGCAGTTCTTC.

This chain links TRBV14 with TRBJ1-2, with no clear D. From germline, CDR1 is SGHDN and CDR2 FVKESK. This CDR3 contains 13 residues. The ends were cut back, 2 bases at V and 4 bases at J, with 8 bases in the middle. CDR3 nucleotide sequence: TGTGCCAGCAGCCAAAAGACGAGCTATGGCTACACCTTC. Translation gives CASSQKTSYGYTF.

V and J are TRBV11-2 and TRBJ2-7; 11 bases are a match to TRBD1. The V gene's germline CDR1 is SGHAT and CDR2 FQNNGV. The J segment lost 6 bases and the V segment lost 6 bases, leaving 10 bases of the junction unmatched. The CDR3 sequence is 15 residues long. This CDR3 reads CASRYTGTGGIEQYF. Here the CDR3 DNA reads TGTGCCAGCAGGTATACCGGGACAGGGGGTATCGAGCAGTACTTC. Full variable domain (rest looked up from reference TRBV11-2 and TRBJ2-7): EAGVAQSPRYKIIEKRQSVAFWCNPISGHATLYWYQQILGQGPKLLIQFQNNGVVDDSQLPKDRFSAERLKGVDSTLKIQPAKLEDSAVYLCASRYTGTGGIEQYFGPGTRLTVT.

The chain employs TRBV7-2 and TRBJ2-1; possible D gene TRBD2, 6 bases. This CDR3 is 14 amino acids long. V shed 1 base and J shed 8 bases, with 12 bases lying between them. Germline V gene lookup returns CDR1 SGHTA and CDR2 FQGNSA. The CDR3 region is CASSLVGGPYEQFF. CDR3 sequence (DNA): TGTGCCAGCAGCTTAGTGGGAGGTCCGTATGAGCAGTTCTTC.

This clone appeared a single time. The same CDR3 also results from other DNA sequences found in this sample. DNA of the CDR3: TGCGCCAGCAGCCCGGGGACAGGGGGTGAGACCCAGTACTTC. Translation gives CASSPGTGGETQYF. The J gene is TRBJ2-5, the V gene TRBV5-1; 11 bases fit TRBD1. Germline-derived CDR1 and CDR2 are SGHRS and YFSETQ. The trim removed 4 bases at V and 5 bases at J, leaving 4 bases unmatched. The CDR3 length is 14 residues. The full variable domain, rest sourced from reference TRBV5-1 and TRBJ2-5, is KAGVTQTPRYLIKTRGQQVTLSCSPISGHRSVSWYQQTPGQGLQFLFEYFSETQRNKGNFPGRFSGRQFSNSRSEMNVSTLELGDSALYLCASSPGTGGETQYFGPGTRLLVL.

The chain joins TRBV10-3 to TRBJ2-7; 9 bases fit TRBD1. The CDR3 is 17 residues long. Trimming cost V 3 bases and J 4 bases; bases outside gene matches: 13. Germline V gene lookup returns CDR1 ENHRY and CDR2 SYGVKD. The CDR3 sequence is CAISDRDMGQGLYEQYF. In DNA, the CDR3 is TGTGCCATCAGTGATCGGGATATGGGACAGGGCTTGTACGAGCAGTACTTC.

The V call is TRBV28, the J call TRBJ2-1; no definite D call. The V end was cut by 3 bases, the J end by 2 bases, with 11 bases between. The germline V gene encodes CDR1 MDHEN and CDR2 SYDVKM. The CDR3 sequence is 15 residues long. The CDR3 sequence is CASSFLQPPYNEQFF. In DNA, the CDR3 is TGTGCCAGCAGTTTCCTTCAACCCCCCTACAATGAGCAGTTCTTC.

V gene TRBV28 combines with J gene TRBJ2-3; 12 positions agree with TRBD2. Germline V gene sequence: CDR1 MDHEN, CDR2 SYDVKM. Unmatched junction bases numbered 9, after V lost 7 bases and J lost 4 bases. The CDR3 sequence is 16 residues long. CDR3 sequence: CASTSPGLAGADTQYF. The CDR3 DNA sequence: TGTGCCAGCACTTCTCCGGGACTAGCGGGCGCAGATACGCAGTATTTT.

The V and J genes are TRBV19 and TRBJ2-2, with D possibly called TRBD1 or TRBD2 (5 bases each). The germline V gene encodes CDR1 LNHDA and CDR2 SQIVND (reference sequence). Deletions cut 4 bases from V and 0 bases from J, with 15 bases between. The CDR3 is 17 amino acids. The CDR3 bases are TGTGCCAGTAGTACCAGGGCTTGGAGGTCGAACACCGGGGAGCTGTTTTTT. Translated, it gives CASSTRAWRSNTGELFF.

This clone was picked up one time. Other DNA variants within this sample encode the same CDR3. CDR3 sequence (DNA): TGTGCCATCAGCGGGACAGGAAACTACGAGCAGTACTTC. Amino acid sequence: CAISGTGNYEQYF. The chain couples TRBV10-3 to TRBJ2-7; 8 bases agree with TRBD1. Germline CDR1 and CDR2: ENHRY and SYGVKD. V lost 6 bases to trimming and J lost 3 bases; unmatched junction nucleotides: 4. This CDR3 has 13 residues.

Details on this clone: Other DNA sequences within the sample encode an identical CDR3. The rearrangement joins TRBV7-9 to TRBJ2-3; no clear D gene. The CDR3 has 13 amino acids. Germline V gene sequence: CDR1 SEHNR, CDR2 FQNEAQ (reference sequence). The V and J ends lost 5 bases and 0 bases respectively, with 6 bases between them. The CDR3 sequence is CASSGPSTDTQYF. The CDR3 DNA is TGTGCCAGCAGCGGTCCTAGCACAGATACGCAGTATTTT.

The V gene is TRBV5-4, the J gene TRBJ2-1, with TRBD2 matching 7 bases. The germline CDR1 and CDR2 sequences are SGHNT and YYREEE (reference sequence). Unmatched junction bases numbered 4, after V lost 4 bases and J lost 0 bases. This CDR3 is 15 amino acids long. CDR3 sequence: CASSPRTSSYNEQFF. The DNA for the CDR3 is TGTGCCAGCAGCCCTCGGACTAGCTCCTACAATGAGCAGTTCTTC.

This chain joins TRBV11-2 and TRBJ2-5, with TRBD2 as a possible D gene (5 bases). The DNA matches TRBJ2-7 better at its end, which makes the J call doubtful. CDR1 is SGHAT and CDR2 is FQNNGV in the germline V gene. The CDR3 is 15 residues long. CDR3 loop: CASSLVRGSSYEQYF. CDR3 coding DNA: TGTGCCAGCAGCTTAGTTCGGGGAAGCTCCTACGAGCAGTACTTC.

This clone was recorded once. CDR3 amino acids: CASRSSGEMFF. The DNA of the CDR3 is TGTGCCAGCAGGTCTAGCGGGGAGATGTTCTTC. The gene calls are TRBV11-3 and TRBJ2-1, with TRBD2 matching over 9 bases. CDR1 is SGHNT and CDR2 is YENEEA in the germline V gene. There are 11 residues in the CDR3. V shed 6 bases, J shed 15 bases, and the junction held 6 bases outside the gene matches.

This clone was counted once. The V and J genes are TRBV25-1 and TRBJ2-7; D remains ambiguous. Germline CDR1 reads MGHDK; CDR2 reads SYGVNS. Trimming removed 1 base at V and 3 bases at J, with 16 bases between. The CDR3 has 16 amino acids. CDR3 region: CASSESRATTHYEQYF. DNA of the CDR3: TGTGCCAGCAGTGAATCTCGGGCTACCACGCACTACGAGCAGTACTTC.

The genes are TRBV5-5 and TRBJ1-2, with 8 bases aligning to TRBD1. J lost 4 bases, V lost 5 bases, and 7 bases had no gene match. Looked up from germline, CDR1 is SGHKS and CDR2 is YYEKEE (reference sequence). The CDR3 covers 14 residues. The CDR3 sequence is CASSSAGTGYGYTF. CDR3 sequence (DNA): TGTGCCAGCAGTTCCGCCGGGACAGGCTATGGCTACACCTTC.

The chain carries TRBV10-3 and TRBJ1-5, with D tentatively TRBD1 (5 bases). The ends were cut back, 3 bases at V and 6 bases at J, with 12 bases in the middle. Germline CDR1 is ENHRY and CDR2 is SYGVKD. The length of the CDR3 is 14 residues. Written as DNA, the CDR3 is TGTGCCATCAGTGAAGGAGGGGTTGGTCAGCCCCAGCATTTT. Translating gives CAISEGGVGQPQHF.

The rearrangement links TRBV7-7 to TRBJ2-3; D is tentatively TRBD1 or TRBD2 (5 bases each). This CDR3 is 13 amino acids long. Trimming stripped 5 bases from V and 2 bases from J, with 8 bases between. Germline CDR1 is SSHAT and CDR2 is FNYEAQ (reference sequence). Written as DNA, the CDR3 is TGTGCCAGCAGCCCTGGGACCACAGATACGCAGTATTTT. Translating gives CASSPGTTDTQYF.

This chain connects TRBV5-1 to TRBJ2-1; TRBD2 agrees at 10 bases. This CDR3 has 14 amino acids. Germline assignment: CDR1 SGHRS and CDR2 YFSETQ. The V and J ends lost 2 bases and 8 bases, in that order; junction bases with no gene match: 4. The DNA of the CDR3 is TGCGCCAGCAGCTTAGCGGGAGGGCCCTATGAGCAGTTCTTC. Its translation: CASSLAGGPYEQFF.

CDR3 region: CASSLAGRTEKQYF. The CDR3 nucleotides are TGTGCCAGCAGTTTGGCCGGCCGGACTGAAAAGCAGTACTTC. V gene TRBV28 combines with J gene TRBJ2-7, with a tentative D call TRBD2 (5 bases). Trimming pared 3 bases from V and 8 bases from J, leaving 17 bases between. Germline assignment: CDR1 MDHEN and CDR2 SYDVKM. The CDR3 runs 14 residues.

The chain combines TRBV2 with TRBJ2-2, with D possibly being TRBD1 (6 bases). This CDR3 is built from 14 residues. Germline CDR1 and CDR2: SNHLY and FYNNEI. The V gene lost 6 bases and the J gene lost 0 bases, with 8 bases spanning the gap. CDR3 in DNA: TGTGCCAGCAGACAGGGATCGAACACCGGGGAGCTGTTTTTT. Residues: CASRQGSNTGELFF. Filled out from reference TRBV2 and TRBJ2-2, the complete variable domain reads EPEVTQTPSHQVTQMGQEVILRCVPISNHLYFYWYRQILGQKVEFLVSFYNNEISEKSEIFDDQFSVERPDGSNFTLKIRSTKLEDSAMYFCASRQGSNTGELFFGEGSRLTVL.

This clone was recorded once. The V gene is TRBV7-2, the J gene TRBJ2-3; 11 nucleotides line up with TRBD2. The CDR3 has 15 residues. The V gene end was trimmed by 5 bases and the J gene end by 6 bases; junction bases not matched to a gene: 7. Germline V gene data show CDR1 as SGHTA and CDR2 as FQGNSA. The CDR3, as DNA: TGTGCCAGCAGCATACTAGCGGGAGCTGCGGATACGCAGTATTTT. The encoded protein is CASSILAGAADTQYF.

The chain is built from TRBV5-3 and TRBJ2-7, with 8 positions matching TRBD2. TRBV5-3 has ORF status, its function being uncertain. The junction had 19 bases not matched to a gene; V was cut back by 0 bases and J by 5 bases. The CDR3 contains 19 residues. The DNA of the CDR3 is TGTGCCAGAAGCTTGGTAGGGCCTAGCGGGTGCTACGACTTGAACGAGCAGTACTTC. It translates to CARSLVGPSGCYDLNEQYF.

In its sample, this clone was seen once. The chain joins TRBV23-1 to TRBJ1-2; possibly TRBD1 for D (5 bases). TRBV23-1 is an open reading frame, and its role is uncertain. Trimming left V 0 bases short and J 1 base short, with 21 bases between. CDR3 size: 19 residues. CDR3 amino acids: CASSQSRGVGGPYNYGYTF. As DNA, the CDR3 is TGCGCCAGCAGTCAATCGCGGGGGGTGGGAGGCCCCTATAACTATGGCTACACCTTC.

The chain has TRBV10-2 and TRBJ1-1; D remains unclear. Trimming shortened V by 4 bases and J by 1 base, and 7 bases separated the two germline ends. CDR3 length equals 13 residues. Germline CDR1 is WSHSY and CDR2 is SAAADI. CDR3 protein: CASSADSNTEAFF. The DNA for the CDR3 is TGCGCCAGCAGTGCTGACTCGAACACTGAAGCTTTCTTT.

This clone appeared once. This chain joins TRBV7-2 and TRBJ2-1; D is possibly TRBD2 (6 bases). This CDR3 region has 14 residues. The germline V gene has CDR1 SGHTA and CDR2 FQGNSA. Trimming shortened V by 3 bases and J by 3 bases, and 9 bases separated the two germline ends. CDR3: CASSFRRDYNEQFF. As DNA, the CDR3 is TGTGCCAGCAGCTTTAGGCGGGACTACAATGAGCAGTTCTTC.